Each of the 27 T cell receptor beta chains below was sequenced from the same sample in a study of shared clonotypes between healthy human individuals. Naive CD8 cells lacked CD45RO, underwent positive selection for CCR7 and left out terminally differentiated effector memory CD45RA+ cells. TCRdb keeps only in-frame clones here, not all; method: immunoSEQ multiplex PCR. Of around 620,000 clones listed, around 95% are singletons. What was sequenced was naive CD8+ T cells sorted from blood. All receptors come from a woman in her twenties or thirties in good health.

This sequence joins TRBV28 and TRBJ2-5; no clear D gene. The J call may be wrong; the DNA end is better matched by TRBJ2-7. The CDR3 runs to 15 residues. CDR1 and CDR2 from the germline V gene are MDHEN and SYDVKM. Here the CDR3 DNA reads TGTGCCAGCAGCCTAGACCCGGACGAGAACTACGAGCAGTACTTC. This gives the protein CASSLDPDENYEQYF.

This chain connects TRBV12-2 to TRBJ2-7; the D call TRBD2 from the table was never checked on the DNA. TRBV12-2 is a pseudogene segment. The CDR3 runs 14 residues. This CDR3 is CASRLFRGFYEQYF. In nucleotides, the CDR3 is TGTGCAAGTCGCTTGTTTCGGGGTTTCTACGAGCAGTACTTC.

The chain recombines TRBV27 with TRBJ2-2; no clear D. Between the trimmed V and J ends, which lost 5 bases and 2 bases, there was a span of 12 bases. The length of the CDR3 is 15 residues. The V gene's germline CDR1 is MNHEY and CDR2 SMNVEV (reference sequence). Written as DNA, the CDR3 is TGTGCCAGCAGTCCCGCCCCAGCTAACACCGGGGAGCTGTTTTTT. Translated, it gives CASSPAPANTGELFF.

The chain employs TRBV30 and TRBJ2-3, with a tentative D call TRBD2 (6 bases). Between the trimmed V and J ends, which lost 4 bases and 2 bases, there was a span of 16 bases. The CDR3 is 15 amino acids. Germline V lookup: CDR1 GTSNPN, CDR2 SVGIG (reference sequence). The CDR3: CAWTGGPLSTDTQYF. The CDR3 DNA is TGTGCCTGGACCGGAGGGCCCTTATCCACAGATACGCAGTATTTT.

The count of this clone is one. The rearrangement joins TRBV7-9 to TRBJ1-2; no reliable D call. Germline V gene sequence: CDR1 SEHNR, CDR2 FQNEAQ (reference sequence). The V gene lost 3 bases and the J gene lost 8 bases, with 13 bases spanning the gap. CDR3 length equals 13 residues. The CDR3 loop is CASSFVAMEGYTF. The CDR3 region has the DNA TGTGCCAGCAGCTTCGTAGCCATGGAGGGCTACACCTTC.

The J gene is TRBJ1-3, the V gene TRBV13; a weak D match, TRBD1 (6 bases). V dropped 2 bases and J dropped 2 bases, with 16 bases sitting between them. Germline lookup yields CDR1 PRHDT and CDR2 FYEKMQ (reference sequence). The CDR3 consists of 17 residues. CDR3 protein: CASSLSRGAQPGNTIYF. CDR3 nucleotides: TGTGCCAGCAGCTTAAGTCGGGGGGCGCAACCTGGAAACACCATATATTTT.

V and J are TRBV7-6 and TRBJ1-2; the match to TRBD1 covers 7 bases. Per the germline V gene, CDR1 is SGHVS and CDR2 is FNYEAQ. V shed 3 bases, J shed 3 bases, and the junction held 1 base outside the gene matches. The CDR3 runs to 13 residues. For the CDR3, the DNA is TGTGCCAGCAGCTTCGGGACAGACTATGGCTACACCTTC. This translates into CASSFGTDYGYTF.

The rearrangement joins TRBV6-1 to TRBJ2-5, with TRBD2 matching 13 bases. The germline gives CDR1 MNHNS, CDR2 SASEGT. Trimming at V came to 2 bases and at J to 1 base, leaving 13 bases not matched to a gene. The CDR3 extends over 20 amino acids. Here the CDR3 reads CASSEQPVGTSGRVQETQYF. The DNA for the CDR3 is TGTGCCAGCAGTGAACAGCCCGTAGGTACTAGCGGGAGGGTCCAAGAGACCCAGTACTTC.

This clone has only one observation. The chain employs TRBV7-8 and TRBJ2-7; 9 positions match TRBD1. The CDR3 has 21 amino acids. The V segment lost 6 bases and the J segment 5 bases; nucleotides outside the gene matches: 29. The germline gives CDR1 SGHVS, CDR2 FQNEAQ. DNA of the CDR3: TGTGCCAGCAGGTTCCCCGGGACAGGGCACAATCCACCCTCTGGGTTGGACGAGCAGTACTTC. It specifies CASRFPGTGHNPPSGLDEQYF.

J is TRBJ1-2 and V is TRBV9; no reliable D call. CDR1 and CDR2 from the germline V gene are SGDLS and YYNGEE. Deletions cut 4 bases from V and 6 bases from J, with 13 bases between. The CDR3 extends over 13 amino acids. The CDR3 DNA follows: TGTGCCAGCAGCCCGACTGAGGTTCATGGCTACACCTTC. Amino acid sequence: CASSPTEVHGYTF.

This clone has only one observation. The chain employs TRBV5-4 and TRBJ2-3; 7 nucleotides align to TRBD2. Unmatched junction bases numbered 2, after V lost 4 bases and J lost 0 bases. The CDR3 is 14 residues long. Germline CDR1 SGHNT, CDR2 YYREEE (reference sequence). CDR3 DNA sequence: TGTGCCAGCAGCGGAGCGGGAAGCACAGATACGCAGTATTTT. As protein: CASSGAGSTDTQYF. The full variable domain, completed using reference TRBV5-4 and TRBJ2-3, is ETGVTQSPTHLIKTRGQQVTLRCSSQSGHNTVSWYQQALGQGPQFIFQYYREEENGRGNFPPRFSGLQFPNYSSELNVNALELDDSALYLCASSGAGSTDTQYFGPGTRLTVL.

CDR3 DNA sequence: TGTGCCAGCAGTCCGCTGGGGGGGTGGGAGCAGTTCTTC. Translation gives CASSPLGGWEQFF. The chain couples TRBV27 to TRBJ2-1; TRBD2 matches 7 bases. J was trimmed by 10 bases and V by 5 bases; bases with no gene match: 8. Germline-derived CDR1 and CDR2 are MNHEY and SMNVEV (reference sequence). This CDR3 is 13 amino acids long.

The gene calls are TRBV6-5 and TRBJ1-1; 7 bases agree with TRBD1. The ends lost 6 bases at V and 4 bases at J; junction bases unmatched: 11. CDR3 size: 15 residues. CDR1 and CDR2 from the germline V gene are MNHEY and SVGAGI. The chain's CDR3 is CASRLTGATSTEAFF. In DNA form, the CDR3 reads TGTGCCAGCAGGCTAACAGGGGCCACCAGCACTGAAGCTTTCTTT.

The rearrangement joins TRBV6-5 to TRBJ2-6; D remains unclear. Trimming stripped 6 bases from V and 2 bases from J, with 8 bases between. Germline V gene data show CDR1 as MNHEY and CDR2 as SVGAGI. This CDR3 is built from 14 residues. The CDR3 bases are TGTGCCAGCAGGCCTCTTCCTGGGGCCAACGTCCTGACTTTC. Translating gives CASRPLPGANVLTF.

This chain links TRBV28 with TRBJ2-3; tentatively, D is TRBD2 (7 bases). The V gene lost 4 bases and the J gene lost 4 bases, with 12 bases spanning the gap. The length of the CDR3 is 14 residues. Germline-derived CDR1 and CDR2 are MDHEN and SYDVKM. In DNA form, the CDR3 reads TGTGCCAGCAGTTACCGGGGGGCCGCAGATACGCAGTATTTT. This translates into CASSYRGAADTQYF.

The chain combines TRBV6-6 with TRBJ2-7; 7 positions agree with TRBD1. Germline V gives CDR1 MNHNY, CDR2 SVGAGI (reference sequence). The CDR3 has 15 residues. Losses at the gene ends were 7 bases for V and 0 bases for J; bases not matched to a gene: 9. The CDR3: CASNGLGQSSYEQYF. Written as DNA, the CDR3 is TGTGCCAGCAATGGGTTGGGACAGAGCTCCTACGAGCAGTACTTC.

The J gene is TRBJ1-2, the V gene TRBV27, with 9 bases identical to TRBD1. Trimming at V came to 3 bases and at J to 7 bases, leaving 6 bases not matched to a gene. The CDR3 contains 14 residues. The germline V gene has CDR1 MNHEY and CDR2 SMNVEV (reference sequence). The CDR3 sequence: CASSFSQGAGGYTF. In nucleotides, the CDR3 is TGTGCCAGCAGTTTTTCACAGGGGGCTGGTGGCTACACCTTC.

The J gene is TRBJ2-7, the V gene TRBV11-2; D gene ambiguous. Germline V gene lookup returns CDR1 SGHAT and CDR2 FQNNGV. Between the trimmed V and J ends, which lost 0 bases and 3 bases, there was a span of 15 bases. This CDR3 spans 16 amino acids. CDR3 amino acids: CASSLDVTTFRYEQYF. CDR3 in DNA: TGTGCCAGCAGCTTAGATGTCACTACTTTTCGCTACGAGCAGTACTTC.

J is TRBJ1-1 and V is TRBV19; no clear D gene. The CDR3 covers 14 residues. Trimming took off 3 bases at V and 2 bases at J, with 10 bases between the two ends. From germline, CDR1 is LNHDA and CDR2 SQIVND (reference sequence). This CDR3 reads CASSIREGNTEAFF. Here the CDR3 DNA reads TGTGCCAGTAGTATTCGGGAGGGAAACACTGAAGCTTTCTTT.

The CDR3 DNA is TGTGCCAGCAGGGGGGACCAACACGAGCAGTACTTC. Its protein product is CASRGDQHEQYF. The chain recombines TRBV27 with TRBJ2-7; D tentatively fits TRBD1 or TRBD2 (5 bases each). The V gene lost 6 bases and the J gene lost 5 bases, with 11 bases spanning the gap. Germline V gene data show CDR1 as MNHEY and CDR2 as SMNVEV (reference sequence). CDR3 length: 12 amino acids.

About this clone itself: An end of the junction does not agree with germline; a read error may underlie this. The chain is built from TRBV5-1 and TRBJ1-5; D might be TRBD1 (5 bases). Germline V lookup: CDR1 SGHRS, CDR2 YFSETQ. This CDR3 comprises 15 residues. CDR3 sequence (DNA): TGCGCCAGCAGGTTGGGGCCGGTTAGCAATCAGCCCCAGCATTTT. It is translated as CASRLGPVSNQPQHF.

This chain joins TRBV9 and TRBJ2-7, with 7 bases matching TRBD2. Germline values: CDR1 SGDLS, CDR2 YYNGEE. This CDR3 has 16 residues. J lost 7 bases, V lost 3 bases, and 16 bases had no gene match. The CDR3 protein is CASSAGGVVLGGEQYF. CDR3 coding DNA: TGTGCCAGCAGCGCTGGAGGGGTCGTGCTCGGGGGGGAGCAGTACTTC.

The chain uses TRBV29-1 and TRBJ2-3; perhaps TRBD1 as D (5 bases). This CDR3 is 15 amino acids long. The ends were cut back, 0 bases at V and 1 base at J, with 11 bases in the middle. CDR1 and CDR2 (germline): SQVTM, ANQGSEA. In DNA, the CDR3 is TGCAGCGTTGAAGATCAGTCCAGGGGCACAGATACGCAGTATTTT. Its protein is CSVEDQSRGTDTQYF.

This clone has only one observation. CDR3 DNA: TGTGCCAGCAGTCTATTAGTTGCAACTAATGAAAAACTGTTTTTT. Residues: CASSLLVATNEKLFF. The chain uses TRBV28 and TRBJ1-4; D gene ambiguous. The germline V and J ends were trimmed by 5 bases and 0 bases, with 10 bases remaining between them. The CDR3 is 15 amino acids. Germline V lookup: CDR1 MDHEN, CDR2 SYDVKM. The complete variable domain, with remaining parts taken from reference TRBV28 and TRBJ1-4, reads DVKVTQSSRYLVKRTGEKVFLECVQDMDHENMFWYRQDPGLGLRLIYFSYDVKMKEKGDIPEGYSVSREKKERFSLILESASTNQTSMYLCASSLLVATNEKLFFGSGTQLSVL.

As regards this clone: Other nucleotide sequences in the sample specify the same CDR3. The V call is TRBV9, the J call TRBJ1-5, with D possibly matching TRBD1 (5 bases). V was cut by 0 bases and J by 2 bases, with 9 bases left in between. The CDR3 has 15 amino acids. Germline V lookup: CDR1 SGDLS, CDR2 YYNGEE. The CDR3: CASSVGGGGNQPQHF. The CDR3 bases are TGTGCCAGCAGCGTAGGGGGAGGGGGCAATCAGCCCCAGCATTTT.

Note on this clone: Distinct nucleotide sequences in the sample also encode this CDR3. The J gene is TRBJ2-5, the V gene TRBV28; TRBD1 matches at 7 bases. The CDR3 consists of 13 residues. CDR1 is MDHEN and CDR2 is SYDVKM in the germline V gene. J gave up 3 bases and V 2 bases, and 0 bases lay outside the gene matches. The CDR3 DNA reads TGTGCCAGCAGTTTAGACAGGGAAGAGACCCAGTACTTC. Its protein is CASSLDREETQYF.

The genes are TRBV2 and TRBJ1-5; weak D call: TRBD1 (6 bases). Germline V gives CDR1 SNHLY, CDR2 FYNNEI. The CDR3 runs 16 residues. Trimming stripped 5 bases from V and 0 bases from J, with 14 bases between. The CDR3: CASSLRGAYSNQPQHF. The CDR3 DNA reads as TGTGCCAGCAGTCTCCGGGGGGCCTATAGCAATCAGCCCCAGCATTTT. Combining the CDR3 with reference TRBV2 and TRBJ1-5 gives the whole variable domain EPEVTQTPSHQVTQMGQEVILRCVPISNHLYFYWYRQILGQKVEFLVSFYNNEISEKSEIFDDQFSVERPDGSNFTLKIRSTKLEDSAMYFCASSLRGAYSNQPQHFGDGTRLSIL.